This T cell receptor (beta chain) was sequenced for a study of T cell repertoires in cytomegalovirus infection. Study context: Both CMV infection and a matching HLA type were indicated by public TCR beta signatures. Study findings and constraints: Cumulated frequencies of public TCR beta families served to identify carriers of CMV plus the relevant HLA. HLA-C-restricted CMV-specific TCR beta clonotypes were dominant in the ex vivo response.

This clonotype was seen only a few times. The antigen remains unidentified. Trimming left V 4 bases short and J 5 bases short, with 19 bases between. CDR3 length equals 15 residues. Germline loops: CDR1 SGDLS, CDR2 YYNGEE. TCRdb reprocessed the reads via MiXCR and lists one record per CDR3 protein. The sample lists around 450,000 distinct CDR3 sequences; roughly 30% were seen once. V usage is TRBV9 and J usage is TRBJ2-7, with TRBD1 as a possible D gene (6 bases). Sequenced sample: PBMCs. This receptor was identified in a human donor in good health (CMV status not recorded). Some clones in this sample may be carry-over from other donors' samples. The CDR3 sequence is CASSPRDNAPHEQYF. In DNA form, the CDR3 reads TGTGCCAGCAGCCCCCGGGACAACGCCCCTCACGAGCAGTACTTC.